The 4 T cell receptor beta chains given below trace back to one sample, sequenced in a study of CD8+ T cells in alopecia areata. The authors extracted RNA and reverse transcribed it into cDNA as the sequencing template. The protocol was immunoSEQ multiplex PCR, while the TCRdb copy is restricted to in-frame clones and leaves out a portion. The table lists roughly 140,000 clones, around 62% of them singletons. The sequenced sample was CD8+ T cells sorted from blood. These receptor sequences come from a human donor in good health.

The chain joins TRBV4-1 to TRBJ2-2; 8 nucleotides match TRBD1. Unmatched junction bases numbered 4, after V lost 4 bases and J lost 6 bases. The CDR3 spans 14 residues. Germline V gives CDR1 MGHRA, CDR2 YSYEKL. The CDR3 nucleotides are TGCGCCAGCAGCCTGAACAGGGGGGCCGGGGAGCTGTTTTTT. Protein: CASSLNRGAGELFF.

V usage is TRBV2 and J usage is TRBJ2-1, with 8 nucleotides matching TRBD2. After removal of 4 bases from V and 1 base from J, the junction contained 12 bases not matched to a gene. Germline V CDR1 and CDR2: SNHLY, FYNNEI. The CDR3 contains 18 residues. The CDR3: CASSVQRESILSYNEQFF. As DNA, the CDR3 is TGTGCCAGCAGTGTGCAGCGGGAGTCAATTTTGTCCTACAATGAGCAGTTCTTC.

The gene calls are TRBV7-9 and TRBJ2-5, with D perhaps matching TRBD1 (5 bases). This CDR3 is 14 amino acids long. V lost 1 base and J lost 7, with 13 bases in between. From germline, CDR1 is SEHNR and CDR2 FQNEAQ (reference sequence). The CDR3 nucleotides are TGTGCCAGCAGCTTAGTGCAGGGCCTTGGGACCCAGTACTTC. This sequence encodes CASSLVQGLGTQYF. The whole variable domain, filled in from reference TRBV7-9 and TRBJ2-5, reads DTGVSQNPRHKITKRGQNVTFRCDPISEHNRLYWYRQTLGQGPEFLTYFQNEAQLEKSRLLSDRFSAERPKGSFSTLEIQRTEQGDSAMYLCASSLVQGLGTQYFGPGTRLLVL.

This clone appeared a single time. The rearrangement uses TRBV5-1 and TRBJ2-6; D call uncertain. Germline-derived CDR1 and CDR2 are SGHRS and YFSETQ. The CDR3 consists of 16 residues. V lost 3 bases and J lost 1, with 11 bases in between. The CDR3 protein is CASSSEMGSGANVLTF. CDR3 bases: TGCGCCAGCAGCTCCGAGATGGGGTCTGGGGCCAACGTCCTGACTTTC.